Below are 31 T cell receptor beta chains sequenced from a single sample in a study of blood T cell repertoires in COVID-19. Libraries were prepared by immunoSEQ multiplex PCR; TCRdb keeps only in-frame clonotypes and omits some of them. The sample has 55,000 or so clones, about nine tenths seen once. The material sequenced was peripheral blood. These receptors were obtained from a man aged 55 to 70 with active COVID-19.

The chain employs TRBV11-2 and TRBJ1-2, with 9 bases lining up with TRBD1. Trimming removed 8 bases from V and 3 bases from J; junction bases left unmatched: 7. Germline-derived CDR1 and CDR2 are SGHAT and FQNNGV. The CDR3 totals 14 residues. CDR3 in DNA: TGTGCCAGCGCAACAGGGGGCCCCTACTATGGCTACACCTTC. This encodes CASATGGPYYGYTF.

The CDR3 coding sequence is TGCAGTGCTAGTGGCGGGAGGGGAACCTACGAGCAGTACTTC. It is translated as CSASGGRGTYEQYF. The chain carries TRBV20-1 and TRBJ2-7; 9 nucleotides line up with TRBD2. With V trimmed by 3 bases and J by 2 bases, 5 bases remained unmatched. CDR3 length: 14 amino acids. Germline V lookup: CDR1 DFQATT, CDR2 SNEGSKA (reference sequence).

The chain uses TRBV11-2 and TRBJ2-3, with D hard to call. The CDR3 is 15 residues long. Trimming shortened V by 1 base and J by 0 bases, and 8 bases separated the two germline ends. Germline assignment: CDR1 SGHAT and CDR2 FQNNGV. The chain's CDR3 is CASSLAQTSTDTQYF. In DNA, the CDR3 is TGTGCCAGCAGCTTAGCCCAGACTAGCACAGATACGCAGTATTTT.

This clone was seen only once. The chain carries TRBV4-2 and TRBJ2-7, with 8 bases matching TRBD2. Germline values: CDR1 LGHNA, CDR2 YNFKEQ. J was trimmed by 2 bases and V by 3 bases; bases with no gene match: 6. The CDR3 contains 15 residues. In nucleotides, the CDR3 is TGTGCCAGCAGCCATACCCTTAGCGGGGCCTACGAGCAGTACTTC. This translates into CASSHTLSGAYEQYF.

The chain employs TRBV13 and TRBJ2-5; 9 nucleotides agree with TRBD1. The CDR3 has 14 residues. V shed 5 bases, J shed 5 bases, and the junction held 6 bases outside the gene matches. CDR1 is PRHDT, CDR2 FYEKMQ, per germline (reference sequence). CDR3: CASSEDRGLETQYF. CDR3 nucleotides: TGTGCCAGCAGCGAGGACAGGGGACTTGAGACCCAGTACTTC.

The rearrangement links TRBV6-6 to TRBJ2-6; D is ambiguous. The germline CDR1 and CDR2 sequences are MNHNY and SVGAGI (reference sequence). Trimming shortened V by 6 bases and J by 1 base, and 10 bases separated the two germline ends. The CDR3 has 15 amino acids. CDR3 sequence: CASSPTHSGANVLTF. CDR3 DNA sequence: TGTGCCAGCAGCCCGACTCATTCTGGGGCCAACGTCCTGACTTTC.

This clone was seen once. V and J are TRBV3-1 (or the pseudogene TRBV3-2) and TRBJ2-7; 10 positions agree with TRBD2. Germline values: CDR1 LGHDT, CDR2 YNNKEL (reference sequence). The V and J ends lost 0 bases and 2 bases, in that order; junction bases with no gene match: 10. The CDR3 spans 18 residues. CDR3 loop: CASSQEYSGRSLAYEQYF. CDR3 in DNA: TGTGCCAGCAGCCAAGAGTATAGCGGGAGGTCACTTGCCTACGAGCAGTACTTC.

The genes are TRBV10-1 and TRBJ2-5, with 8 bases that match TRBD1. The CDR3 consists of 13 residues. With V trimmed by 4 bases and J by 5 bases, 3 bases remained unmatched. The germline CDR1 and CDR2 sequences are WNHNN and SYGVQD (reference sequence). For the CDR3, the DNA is TGCGCCAGCAGTGCGACAGGGGAGGAGACCCAGTACTTC. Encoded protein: CASSATGEETQYF.

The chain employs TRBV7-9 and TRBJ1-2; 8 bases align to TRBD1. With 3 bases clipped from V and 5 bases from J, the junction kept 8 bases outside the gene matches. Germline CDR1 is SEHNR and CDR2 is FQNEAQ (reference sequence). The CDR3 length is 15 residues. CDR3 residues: CASSLRAGQGYGYTF. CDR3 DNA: TGTGCCAGCAGCTTGAGGGCTGGACAGGGATATGGCTACACCTTC.

CDR3 coding DNA: TGTGCCAGCAGCTTAACGTCCGGACTTGGCTACACCTTC. It encodes CASSLTSGLGYTF. The chain carries TRBV7-3 and TRBJ1-2, with no clear D. Germline CDR1 reads SGHTA; CDR2 reads FQGTGA. V lost 0 bases and J 7 bases, leaving 9 bases between the germline ends. This CDR3 spans 13 amino acids.

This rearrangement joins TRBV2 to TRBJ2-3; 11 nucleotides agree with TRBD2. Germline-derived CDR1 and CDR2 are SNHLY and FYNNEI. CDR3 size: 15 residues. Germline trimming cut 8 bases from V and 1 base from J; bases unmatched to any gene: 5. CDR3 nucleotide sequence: TGTGCCAGCCACCTAGCGGGAGGCCGCACAGATACGCAGTATTTT. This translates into CASHLAGGRTDTQYF.

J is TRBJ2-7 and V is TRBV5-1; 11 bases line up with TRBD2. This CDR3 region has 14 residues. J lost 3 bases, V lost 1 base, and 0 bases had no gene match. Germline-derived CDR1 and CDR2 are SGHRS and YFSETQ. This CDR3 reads CASSLTSGSYEQYF. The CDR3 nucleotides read TGCGCCAGCAGCTTGACTAGCGGGAGCTACGAGCAGTACTTC.

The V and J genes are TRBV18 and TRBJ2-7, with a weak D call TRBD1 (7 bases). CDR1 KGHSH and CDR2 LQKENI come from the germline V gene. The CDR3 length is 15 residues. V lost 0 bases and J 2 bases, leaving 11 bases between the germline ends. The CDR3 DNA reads TGTGCCAGCTCACCACCGGCAGGGGGGACCTACGAGCAGTACTTC. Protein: CASSPPAGGTYEQYF.

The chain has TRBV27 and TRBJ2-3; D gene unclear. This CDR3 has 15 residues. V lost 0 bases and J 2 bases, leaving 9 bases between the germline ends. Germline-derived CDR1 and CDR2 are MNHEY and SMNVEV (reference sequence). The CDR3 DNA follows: TGTGCCAGCAGTTTATCGAACTACCTCACAGATACGCAGTATTTT. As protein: CASSLSNYLTDTQYF.

The CDR3 spells CASSLELGRKAEQYF. CDR3 nucleotide sequence: TGTGCCAGCAGCTTAGAGCTAGGAAGAAAGGCCGAGCAGTACTTC. The chain combines TRBV7-8 with TRBJ2-7; D gene uncertain. Trimming removed 1 base at V and 6 bases at J, with 16 bases between. The CDR3 totals 15 residues. Germline CDR1 reads SGHVS; CDR2 reads FQNEAQ.

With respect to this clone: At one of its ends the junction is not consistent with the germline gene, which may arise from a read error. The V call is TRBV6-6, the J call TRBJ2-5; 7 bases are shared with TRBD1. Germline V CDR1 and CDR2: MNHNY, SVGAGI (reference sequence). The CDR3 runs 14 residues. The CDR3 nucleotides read TGTGCCAGCACCGGGACAGCGTTACAAGAGGCCCAGTACTTC. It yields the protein CASTGTALQEAQYF.

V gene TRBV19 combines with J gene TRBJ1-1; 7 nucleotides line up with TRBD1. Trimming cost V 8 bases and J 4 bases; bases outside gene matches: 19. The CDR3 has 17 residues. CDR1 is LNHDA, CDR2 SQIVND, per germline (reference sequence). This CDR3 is CASGNLGTAKWGTEAFF. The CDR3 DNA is TGTGCCAGTGGGAACCTCGGGACAGCCAAATGGGGCACTGAAGCTTTCTTT.

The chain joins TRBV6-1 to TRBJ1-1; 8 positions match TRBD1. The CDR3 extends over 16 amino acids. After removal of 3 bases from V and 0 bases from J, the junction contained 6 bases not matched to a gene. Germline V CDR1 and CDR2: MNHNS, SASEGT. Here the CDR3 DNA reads TGTGCCAGCAGTGACAGGGGGCCCCATATGAACACTGAAGCTTTCTTT. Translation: CASSDRGPHMNTEAFF.

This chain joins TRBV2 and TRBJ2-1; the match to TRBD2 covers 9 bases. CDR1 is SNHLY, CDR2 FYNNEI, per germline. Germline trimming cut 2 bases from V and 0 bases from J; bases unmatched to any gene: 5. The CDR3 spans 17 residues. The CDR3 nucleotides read TGTGCCAGCAGTGAAAGACTAGCGGCAAGCTCCTACAATGAGCAGTTCTTC. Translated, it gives CASSERLAASSYNEQFF.

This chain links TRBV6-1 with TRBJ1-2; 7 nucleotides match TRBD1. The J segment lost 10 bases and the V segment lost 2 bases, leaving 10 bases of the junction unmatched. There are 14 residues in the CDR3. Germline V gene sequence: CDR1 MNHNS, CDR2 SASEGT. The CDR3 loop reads CASSENRDRSTYTF. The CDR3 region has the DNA TGTGCCAGCAGTGAAAACCGGGACAGAAGTACCTACACCTTC.

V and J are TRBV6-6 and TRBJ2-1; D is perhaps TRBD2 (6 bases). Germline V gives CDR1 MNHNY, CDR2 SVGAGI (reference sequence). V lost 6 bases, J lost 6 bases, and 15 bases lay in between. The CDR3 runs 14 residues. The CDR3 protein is CASSSAGTLNEQFF. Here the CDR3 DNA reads TGTGCCAGCAGCTCCGCCGGGACTCTCAATGAGCAGTTCTTC.

The CDR3: CASSRTSGAGGGELFF. CDR3 DNA sequence: TGTGCCAGCAGCCGGACTAGCGGGGCTGGGGGCGGGGAGCTGTTTTTT. This chain uses TRBV6-6 with TRBJ2-2; 12 positions agree with TRBD2. Trimming cost V 6 bases and J 7 bases; bases outside gene matches: 9. This CDR3 comprises 16 residues. CDR1 and CDR2 from the germline V gene are MNHNY and SVGAGI (reference sequence).

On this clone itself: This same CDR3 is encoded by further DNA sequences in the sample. CDR3 residues: CASSSPGLAGGRETQYF. The CDR3, as DNA: TGTGCCAGCAGCTCGCCCGGACTAGCGGGAGGGCGGGAGACCCAGTACTTC. V gene TRBV11-2 combines with J gene TRBJ2-5; 15 nucleotides line up with TRBD2. The V and J ends lost 4 bases and 5 bases, in that order; junction bases with no gene match: 8. Germline V CDR1 and CDR2: SGHAT, FQNNGV. CDR3 size: 17 residues.

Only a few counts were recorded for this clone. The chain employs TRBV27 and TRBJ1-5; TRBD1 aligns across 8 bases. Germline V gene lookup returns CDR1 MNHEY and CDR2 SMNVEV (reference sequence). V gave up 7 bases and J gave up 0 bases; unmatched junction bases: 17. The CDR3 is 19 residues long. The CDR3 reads CASIPDRAISGYSNQPQHF. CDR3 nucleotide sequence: TGTGCCAGCATCCCGGACAGGGCCATCTCGGGCTATAGCAATCAGCCCCAGCATTTT.

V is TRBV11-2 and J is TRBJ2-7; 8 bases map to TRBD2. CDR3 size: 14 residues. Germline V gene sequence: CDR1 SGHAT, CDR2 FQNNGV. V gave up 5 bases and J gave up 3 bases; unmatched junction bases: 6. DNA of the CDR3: TGTGCCAGCAGCACGGGACTAGGGGACTACGAGCAGTACTTC. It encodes CASSTGLGDYEQYF. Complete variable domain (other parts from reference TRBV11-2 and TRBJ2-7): EAGVAQSPRYKIIEKRQSVAFWCNPISGHATLYWYQQILGQGPKLLIQFQNNGVVDDSQLPKDRFSAERLKGVDSTLKIQPAKLEDSAVYLCASSTGLGDYEQYFGPGTRLTVT.

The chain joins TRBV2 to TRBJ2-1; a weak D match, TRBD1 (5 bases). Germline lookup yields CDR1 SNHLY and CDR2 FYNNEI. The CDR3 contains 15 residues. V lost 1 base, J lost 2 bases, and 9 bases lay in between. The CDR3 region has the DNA TGTGCCAGCAGTGAAGGGGGCCCTCCCTACAATGAGCAGTTCTTC. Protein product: CASSEGGPPYNEQFF.

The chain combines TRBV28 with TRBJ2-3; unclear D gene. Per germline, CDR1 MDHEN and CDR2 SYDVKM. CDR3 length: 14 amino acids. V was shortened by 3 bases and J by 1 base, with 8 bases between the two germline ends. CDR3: CASSFLAGTDTQYF. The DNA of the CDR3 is TGTGCCAGCAGTTTTCTGGCGGGCACAGATACGCAGTATTTT.

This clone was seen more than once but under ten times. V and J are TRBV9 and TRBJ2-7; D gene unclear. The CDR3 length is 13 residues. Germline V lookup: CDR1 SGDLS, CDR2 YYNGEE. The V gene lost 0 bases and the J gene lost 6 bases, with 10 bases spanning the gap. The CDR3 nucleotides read TGTGCCAGCAGCGTAGGACTCGCCGGCGAGCAGTACTTC. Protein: CASSVGLAGEQYF.

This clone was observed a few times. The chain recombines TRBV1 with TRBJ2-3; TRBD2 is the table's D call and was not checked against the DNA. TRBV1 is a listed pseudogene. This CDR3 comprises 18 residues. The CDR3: CTSSPHISGAKSTDTQYF. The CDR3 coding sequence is TGCACCAGCAGCCCCCATATTAGCGGGGCCAAAAGCACAGATACGCAGTATTTT.

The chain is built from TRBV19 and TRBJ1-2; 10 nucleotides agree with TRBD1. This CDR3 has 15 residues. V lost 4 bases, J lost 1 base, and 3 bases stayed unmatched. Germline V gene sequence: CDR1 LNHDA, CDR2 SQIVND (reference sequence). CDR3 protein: CASSRQGAGNYGYTF. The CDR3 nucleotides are TGTGCCAGTAGTAGACAGGGGGCTGGTAACTATGGCTACACCTTC.

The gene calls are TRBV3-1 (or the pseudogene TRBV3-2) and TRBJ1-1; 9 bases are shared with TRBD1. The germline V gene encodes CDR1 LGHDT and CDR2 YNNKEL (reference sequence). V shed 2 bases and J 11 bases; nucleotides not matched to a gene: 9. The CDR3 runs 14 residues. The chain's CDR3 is CASSQRSRTGAAFF. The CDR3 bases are TGTGCCAGCAGCCAAAGGAGCAGGACAGGGGCGGCTTTCTTT.